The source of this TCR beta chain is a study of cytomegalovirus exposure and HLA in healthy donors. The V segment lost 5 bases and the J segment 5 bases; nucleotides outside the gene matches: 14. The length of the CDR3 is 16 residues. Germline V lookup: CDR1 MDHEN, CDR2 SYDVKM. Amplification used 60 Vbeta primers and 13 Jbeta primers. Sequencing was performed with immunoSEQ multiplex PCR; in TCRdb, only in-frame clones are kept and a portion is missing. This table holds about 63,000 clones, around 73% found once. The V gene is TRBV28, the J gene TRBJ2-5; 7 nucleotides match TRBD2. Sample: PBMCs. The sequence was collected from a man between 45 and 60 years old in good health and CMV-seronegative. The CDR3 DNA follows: TGTGCCAGCAGTGGGCTCGGGGGGAAAGTCAAGGAGACCCAGTACTTC. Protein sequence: CASSGLGGKVKETQYF. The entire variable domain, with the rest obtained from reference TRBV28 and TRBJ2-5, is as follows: DVKVTQSSRYLVKRTGEKVFLECVQDMDHENMFWYRQDPGLGLRLIYFSYDVKMKEKGDIPEGYSVSREKKERFSLILESASTNQTSMYLCASSGLGGKVKETQYFGPGTRLLVL.